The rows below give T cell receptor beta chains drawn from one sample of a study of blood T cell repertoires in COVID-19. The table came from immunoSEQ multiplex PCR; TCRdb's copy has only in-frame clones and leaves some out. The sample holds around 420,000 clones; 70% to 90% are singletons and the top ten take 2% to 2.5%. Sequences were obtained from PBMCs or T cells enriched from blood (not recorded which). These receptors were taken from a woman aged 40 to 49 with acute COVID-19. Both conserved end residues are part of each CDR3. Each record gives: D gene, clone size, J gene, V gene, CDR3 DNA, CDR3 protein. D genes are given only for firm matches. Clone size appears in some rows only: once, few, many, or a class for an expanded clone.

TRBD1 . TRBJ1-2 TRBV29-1 TGCAGCGTTTGGACAGGGGAAGCTAACTATGGCTACACCTTC CSVWTGEANYGYTF
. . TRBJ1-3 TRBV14 TGTGCCAGCAGCCCTAGAGGTACTGGAAACACCATATATTTT CASSPRGTGNTIYF
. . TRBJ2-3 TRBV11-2 TGTGCCAGCAAACTCCTGGGGACTAGCACAGATACGCAGTATTTT CASKLLGTSTDTQYF
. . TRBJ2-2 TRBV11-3 TGTGCCAGCAGCCTAGGGCGGGGGCTGTACACCGGGGAGCTGTTTTTT CASSLGRGLYTGELFF
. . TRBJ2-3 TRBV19 TGTGCCAGTAGTATCTTCCCACACACAGATACGCAGTATTTT CASSIFPHTDTQYF
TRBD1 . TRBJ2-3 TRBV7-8 TGTGCCAGCAGGGACAGGGGGGGGAGCACAGATACGCAGTATTTT CASRDRGGSTDTQYF
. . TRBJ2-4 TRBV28 TGTGCCAGCAGCCTTATCGAGGAGGGGGCACGAGGCATTCAGTACTTC CASSLIEEGARGIQYF
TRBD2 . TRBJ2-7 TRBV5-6 TGTGCCAGCAGCCCGGGGGGTTCCATCTACGAGCAGTACTTC CASSPGGSIYEQYF
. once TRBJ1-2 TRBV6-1 TGTGCCAGCAGTGAATGGGCCTTAGCTAACTATGGCTACACCTTC CASSEWALANYGYTF
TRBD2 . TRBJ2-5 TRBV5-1 TGCGCCAGCAGCTATAGACTAGCGGGGGGCCAAGAGACCCAGTACTTC CASSYRLAGGQETQYF
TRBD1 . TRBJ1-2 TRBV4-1 TGCGCCAGCAGCCAGGGACAGGGAGCTAACTATGGCTACACCTTC CASSQGQGANYGYTF
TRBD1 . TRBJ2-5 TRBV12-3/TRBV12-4 TGTGCCAGCCTTACAGGGGTGGGCGAGACCCAGTACTTC CASLTGVGETQYF
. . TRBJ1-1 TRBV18 TGTGCCAGCTCACCGTTTGCACAGGGCGCTGAAGCTTTCTTT CASSPFAQGAEAFF
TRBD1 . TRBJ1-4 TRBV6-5 TGTGCCAGCTGCCGGATGGACAGGGGGTTTGAAAAACTGTTTTTT CASCRMDRGFEKLFF
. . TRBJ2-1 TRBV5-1 TGCGCCAGCACCTTGGTATTCAGGGGCGATGAGCAGTTCTTC CASTLVFRGDEQFF
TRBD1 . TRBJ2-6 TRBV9 TGTGCCAGCAGCACCCGGACAGGGGAGGCGGGGGCCAACGTCCTGACTTTC CASSTRTGEAGANVLTF
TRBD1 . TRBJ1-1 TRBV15 TGTGCCACCAGCAGAGATCGGGGACAGGGACTCCCTGAAGCTTTCTTT CATSRDRGQGLPEAFF
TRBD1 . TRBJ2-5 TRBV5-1 TGCGCCAGCAGCTTACTAGGGGGCGCAGAGACCCAGTACTTC CASSLLGGAETQYF
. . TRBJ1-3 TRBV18 TGTGCCAGCTCAGAGAGGATGAGCTCTGGAAACACCATATATTTT CASSERMSSGNTIYF
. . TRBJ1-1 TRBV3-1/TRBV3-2 TGTGCCAGCAGCCAAGAGGGGGGGGAGAAATTTGAAGCTTTCTTT CASSQEGGEKFEAFF
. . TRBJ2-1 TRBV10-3 TGTGCCATCAGTGAGTCTTGGGAGTCTCCAAGGCCGTTCTTC CAISESWESPRPFF
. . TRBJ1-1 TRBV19 TGTGCCAGTAGTACCGGACAGCACATGAACACTGAAGCTTTCTTT CASSTGQHMNTEAFF
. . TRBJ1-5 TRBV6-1 TGTGCCAGCAGTGAAGCCATACTTAGCAATCAGCCCCAGCATTTT CASSEAILSNQPQHF
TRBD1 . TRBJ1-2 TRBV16 TGTGCCAGCAGTCCCGGACAGGCAAATGGCTACACCTTC CASSPGQANGYTF
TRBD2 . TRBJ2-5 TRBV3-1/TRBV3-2 TGTGCCAGCAGCCAAGAGTTTGCAGGACTAGCGGGTACTCTTTTTGGGACCCAGTACTTC CASSQEFAGLAGTLFGTQYF
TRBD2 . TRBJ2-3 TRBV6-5 TGTGCCAGCAGGCGAGCGGGGGGCACAGATACGCAGTATTTT CASRRAGGTDTQYF
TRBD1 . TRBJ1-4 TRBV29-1 TGCAGCGCCACCAACAGGGGAAATGAAAAACTGTTTTTT CSATNRGNEKLFF
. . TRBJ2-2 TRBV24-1 TGTGCCACCAGGGGCACAGGAATCGGGGAGCTGTTTTTT CATRGTGIGELFF
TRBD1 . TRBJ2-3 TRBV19 TGTGCCAGTAGTATATCCGGGACAGCCACAGATACGCAGTATTTT CASSISGTATDTQYF
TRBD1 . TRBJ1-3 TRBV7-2 TGTGCCAGCACCAGGAGGGACAGGGCACGCTCTGGAAACACCATATATTTT CASTRRDRARSGNTIYF
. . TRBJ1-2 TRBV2 TGTGCCAGCAGATTTGTCGGGAGCGGCTACACCTTC CASRFVGSGYTF
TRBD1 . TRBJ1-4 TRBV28 TGTGCCAGCAGGCTAACAGGGGGAACTAATGAAAAACTGTTTTTT CASRLTGGTNEKLFF
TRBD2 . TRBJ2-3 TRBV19 TGTGCCAGTAGTCCCGCTACTACTAGCGCCATTACCTCAGATACGCAGTATTTT CASSPATTSAITSDTQYF
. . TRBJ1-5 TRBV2 TGTGCCAGCAGTGAAGGGGGGAGGGGTCAGCCCCAGCATTTT CASSEGGRGQPQHF
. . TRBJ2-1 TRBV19 TGTGCCAGTAGTATTGTCTCCTCCTACAATGAGCAGTTCTTC CASSIVSSYNEQFF
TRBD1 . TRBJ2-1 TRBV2 TGTGCCAGCAGTGAAGGACAGGGTGTGTACAATGAGCAGTTCTTC CASSEGQGVYNEQFF
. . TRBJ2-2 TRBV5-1 TGCGCCAGCAGCCCCACCACTAGACCGAACACCGGGGAGCTGTTTTTT CASSPTTRPNTGELFF
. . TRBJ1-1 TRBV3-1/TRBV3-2 TGTGCCAGCAGCCAGGGGGCTTTGAACACTGAAGCTTTCTTT CASSQGALNTEAFF
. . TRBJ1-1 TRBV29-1 TGCAGCGTTAAACAGGCGAACACTGAAGCTTTCTTT CSVKQANTEAFF